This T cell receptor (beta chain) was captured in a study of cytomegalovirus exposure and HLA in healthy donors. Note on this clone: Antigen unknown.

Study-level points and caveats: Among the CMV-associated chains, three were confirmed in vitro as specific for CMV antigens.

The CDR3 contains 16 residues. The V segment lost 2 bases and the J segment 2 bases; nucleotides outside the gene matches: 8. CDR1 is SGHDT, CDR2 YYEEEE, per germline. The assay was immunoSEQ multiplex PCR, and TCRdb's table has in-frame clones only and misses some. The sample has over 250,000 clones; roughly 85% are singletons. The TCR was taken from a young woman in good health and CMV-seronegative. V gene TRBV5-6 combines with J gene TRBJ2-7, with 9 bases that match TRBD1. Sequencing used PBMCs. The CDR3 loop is CASSFQRTGATYEQYF. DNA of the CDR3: TGTGCCAGCAGCTTTCAACGGACAGGGGCCACCTACGAGCAGTACTTC.